This T cell receptor (beta chain) originates from a study of response to subunit inactivated influenza vaccine. Whole-study findings and limits: Authors suggested that a seasonal influenza vaccination recruits few new T cells each time.

Comment on this clonotype: Its antigen remains unknown.

TCRdb processed the RT-PCR reads anew with MiXCR; each CDR3 protein has one entry. The data show some 500,000 distinct CDR3 sequences, with roughly 25% seen just once and approximately 2% held by the top ten. Germline V lookup: CDR1 SGHDT, CDR2 YYEEEE. CDR3 length: 13 amino acids. Trimming removed 4 bases from V and 1 base from J, with 8 bases in between. The chain employs TRBV5-6 and TRBJ1-2; D is uncertain. The clonotype comes from a man aged 50 to 59 who received an inactivated influenza vaccine. The source was CD4+ T cells sorted from PBMCs, collected more than 4 days after vaccination. CDR3 nucleotides: TGTGCCAGCAGCGACACCGTTAACTATGGCTACACCTTC. Amino acids: CASSDTVNYGYTF.